Listed below are T cell receptor beta chains from one sample, sequenced in a study of OX40 agonist ivuxolimab in advanced cancers. Profiled with immunoSEQ multiplex PCR; TCRdb holds only in-frame clones, not every one. The data show about 69,000 clones, with almost 90% seen just once and about 10% held by the top ten. Sequences were derived from CD4+ or CD8+ T cells sorted from blood, sampled in a trial of the OX40 agonist ivuxolimab. The receptors were sampled from an adult with an advanced solid tumor such as melanoma, head and neck, liver or kidney cancer. Both conserved end residues are part of each CDR3. D genes are given only for firm matches. Where a row states a size, it is once, few, many or the class of an expanded clone; other rows omit it.

-	TRBV7-8	TRBJ1-1	-	CASSYFTEAFF	TGTGCCAGCAGCTACTTTACTGAAGCTTTCTTT
-	TRBV5-1	TRBJ2-1	-	CASSLDRGEQFF	TGCGCCAGCAGCCTAGACCGAGGTGAGCAGTTCTTC
TRBD2	TRBV9	TRBJ2-3	-	CASSFSGSGPDTQYF	TGTGCCAGCAGCTTTAGCGGGAGTGGCCCAGATACGCAGTATTTT
-	TRBV7-2	TRBJ2-7	-	CASSPSRDFYEQYF	TGTGCCAGCAGCCCCTCCCGGGACTTCTACGAGCAGTACTTC
-	TRBV2	TRBJ1-2	-	CASSPGVTYGYTF	TGTGCCAGCAGCCCCGGGGTTACCTATGGCTACACCTTC
-	TRBV7-2	TRBJ2-5	-	CASSEQETQYF	TGTGCCAGCAGCGAGCAAGAGACCCAGTACTTC
-	TRBV6-5	TRBJ1-2	once	CASSYGGRPNYGYTF	TGTGCCAGCAGTTATGGGGGAAGGCCTAACTATGGCTACACCTTC
-	TRBV28	TRBJ1-2	-	CASRDSGGNYGYTF	TGTGCCAGCCGGGACTCGGGGGGTAACTATGGCTACACCTTC
TRBD1	TRBV5-4	TRBJ2-5	-	CASSLGATGGQRETQYF	TGTGCCAGCAGCTTGGGAGCAACAGGGGGCCAAAGAGAGACCCAGTACTTC
TRBD1	TRBV28	TRBJ2-2	-	CASSLSGRGHNGELFF	TGTGCCAGCAGTTTATCCGGCAGGGGGCATAACGGGGAGCTGTTTTTT
TRBD1	TRBV18	TRBJ1-5	few	CASSRGTGGTSNQPQHF	TGTGCCAGCTCACGCGGGACAGGGGGGACTAGCAATCAGCCCCAGCATTTT
-	TRBV28	TRBJ1-5	once	CASSLGQISNQPQHF	TGTGCCAGCAGTTTAGGGCAGATTAGCAATCAGCCCCAGCATTTT
TRBD2	TRBV7-7	TRBJ2-3	-	CASSLIAGGPDTQYF	TGTGCTAGCAGCTTGATAGCGGGAGGGCCAGATACGCAGTATTTT
-	TRBV20-1	TRBJ2-4	-	CSAPVKNIQYF	TGCAGTGCCCCAGTAAAAAACATTCAGTACTTC
-	TRBV5-1	TRBJ2-1	-	CASSLAPGVYNEQFF	TGCGCCAGCAGCTTGGCGCCAGGGGTCTACAATGAGCAGTTCTTC
TRBD1	TRBV27	TRBJ2-7	-	CASGQEGRVEYF	TGTGCCAGCGGACAGGAAGGTCGAGTGGAGTACTTC
TRBD2	TRBV28	TRBJ2-7	-	CASSTDRGRSSGSYEQYF	TGTGCCAGCAGTACCGACAGGGGTAGGTCTAGCGGGAGTTACGAGCAGTACTTC
-	TRBV7-3	TRBJ2-6	-	CASSLRGFSGANVLTF	TGTGCCAGCAGCTTAAGAGGTTTCTCTGGGGCCAACGTCCTGACTTTC
-	TRBV25-1	TRBJ1-6	-	CASSESYSPLHF	TGTGCCAGCAGTGAATCTTATTCACCCCTCCACTTT
-	TRBV19	TRBJ1-4	once	CASSLGLINEKLFF	TGTGCCAGTAGTCTTGGACTGATTAATGAAAAACTGTTTTTT
-	TRBV28	TRBJ1-5	-	CASRRGVDQPQHF	TGTGCCAGCAGAAGGGGTGTAGATCAGCCCCAGCATTTT
-	TRBV9	TRBJ2-1	-	CASSPASFYNEQFF	TGTGCCAGCAGCCCGGCGTCTTTCTACAATGAGCAGTTCTTC
-	TRBV7-9	TRBJ2-5	-	CASSFTKTSGEETQYF	TGTGCCAGCAGCTTCACCAAGACTAGTGGGGAAGAGACCCAGTACTTC
TRBD1	TRBV4-3	TRBJ1-4	-	CASSPGTGTNEKLFF	TGCGCCAGCAGCCCCGGGACAGGGACTAATGAAAAACTGTTTTTT
-	TRBV6-1	TRBJ2-2	-	CASRREGPSTGELFF	TGTGCCAGCAGGAGGGAAGGGCCGAGCACCGGGGAGCTGTTTTTT
-	TRBV7-2	TRBJ2-7	-	CASSSQRGPYEQYF	TGTGCCAGCAGCTCCCAACGGGGGCCCTACGAGCAGTACTTC
-	TRBV6-1	TRBJ2-1	-	CASSSSGGVNEQFF	TGTGCCAGCAGTTCCAGTGGAGGGGTCAATGAGCAGTTCTTC
TRBD1	TRBV27	TRBJ1-6	-	CASSRDRAANSPLHF	TGTGCCAGCAGCCGGGACAGGGCGGCCAATTCACCCCTCCACTTT
-	TRBV2	TRBJ1-5	-	CASSADRSNQPQHF	TGTGCCAGCAGTGCTGACAGGAGCAATCAGCCCCAGCATTTT
-	TRBV11-3	TRBJ2-2	-	CASRPTGVSGGELFF	TGTGCCAGCAGACCAACCGGGGTTTCCGGCGGGGAGCTGTTTTTT
-	TRBV7-8	TRBJ2-2	few	CASSAWTEPGELFF	TGTGCCAGCAGCGCATGGACCGAGCCCGGGGAGCTGTTTTTT
-	TRBV7-3	TRBJ2-3	-	CASSPGTPGKDTQYF	TGTGCCAGCAGCCCCGGGACACCTGGGAAAGATACGCAGTATTTT
-	TRBV4-3	TRBJ1-4	-	CASSLNRVNEKLFF	TGCGCCAGCAGCCTTAACAGGGTTAATGAAAAACTGTTTTTT
-	TRBV7-8	TRBJ1-4	once	CASSLVSEKLFF	TGTGCCAGCAGCTTAGTTTCGGAAAAACTGTTTTTT
-	TRBV6-1	TRBJ2-7	few	CASSERDGNYEQYF	TGTGCCAGCAGTGAAAGGGACGGAAACTACGAGCAGTACTTC
TRBD2	TRBV2	TRBJ2-1	-	CASSSGRAHEQFF	TGTGCCAGCAGTAGCGGGAGGGCCCATGAGCAGTTCTTC
TRBD2	TRBV19	TRBJ2-1	-	CASSKGGPPNEQFF	TGTGCCAGTAGTAAGGGAGGGCCCCCCAATGAGCAGTTCTTC
-	TRBV5-1	TRBJ2-3	-	CASSLGYRAADTQYF	TGCGCCAGCAGCTTGGGGTATAGGGCGGCAGATACGCAGTATTTT
TRBD2	TRBV5-1	TRBJ2-5	-	CASSLASGGSQETQYF	TGCGCCAGCAGCTTAGCAAGCGGGGGTTCCCAAGAGACCCAGTACTTC
TRBD1	TRBV5-4	TRBJ2-7	-	CASSLEIGTGSYEQYF	TGTGCCAGCAGCTTGGAGATAGGGACAGGGAGCTACGAGCAGTACTTC
-	TRBV7-3	TRBJ2-5	-	CASSFGPQETQYF	TGTGCCAGCAGCTTTGGTCCTCAAGAGACCCAGTACTTC
-	TRBV7-9	TRBJ2-1	-	CASSIFRDTSNEQFF	TGTGCCAGCAGCATATTCCGGGACACCTCGAATGAGCAGTTCTTC
TRBD2	TRBV7-9	TRBJ2-1	-	CASSSASGGYNEQFF	TGTGCCAGCAGCTCGGCTAGCGGGGGGTACAATGAGCAGTTCTTC
-	TRBV7-2	TRBJ1-5	-	CASSSLTGVRGQPQHF	TGTGCCAGCAGCTCATTGACCGGGGTCCGGGGGCAGCCCCAGCATTTT
TRBD1	TRBV27	TRBJ1-4	-	CASSLGGTGVYEKLFF	TGTGCCAGCAGTTTAGGGGGGACAGGGGTGTATGAAAAACTGTTTTTT
TRBD1	TRBV5-1	TRBJ2-1	-	CASSLNTGGGNEQFF	TGCGCCAGCAGCTTAAACACAGGGGGCGGAAATGAGCAGTTCTTC
TRBD2	TRBV27	TRBJ2-5	-	CARSFPWGDSGEGGETQYF	TGTGCCCGCAGTTTCCCTTGGGGGGACTCGGGGGAGGGTGGGGAGACCCAGTACTTC
TRBD2	TRBV7-9	TRBJ2-5	once	CASSMTSGRETQYF	TGTGCCAGCAGCATGACTAGCGGGAGGGAGACCCAGTACTTC
-	TRBV9	TRBJ2-1	-	CASSSRGEDRLYNEQFF	TGTGCCAGCAGCTCCCGAGGGGAGGACAGGCTCTACAATGAGCAGTTCTTC
TRBD2	TRBV11-3	TRBJ2-3	-	CASRGTRVQGTDTQYF	TGTGCCAGCCGTGGGACTAGGGTGCAGGGGACAGATACGCAGTATTTT
-	TRBV5-1	TRBJ1-3	-	CASSYTPSGNTIYF	TGCGCCAGCAGCTATACCCCCTCTGGAAACACCATATATTTT
TRBD1	TRBV28	TRBJ2-3	-	CASSPPDRVGDTQYF	TGTGCCAGCAGTCCACCGGACAGGGTCGGAGATACGCAGTATTTT
-	TRBV29-1	TRBJ2-5	-	CSVGTVETQYF	TGCAGCGTTGGGACAGTGGAGACCCAGTACTTC